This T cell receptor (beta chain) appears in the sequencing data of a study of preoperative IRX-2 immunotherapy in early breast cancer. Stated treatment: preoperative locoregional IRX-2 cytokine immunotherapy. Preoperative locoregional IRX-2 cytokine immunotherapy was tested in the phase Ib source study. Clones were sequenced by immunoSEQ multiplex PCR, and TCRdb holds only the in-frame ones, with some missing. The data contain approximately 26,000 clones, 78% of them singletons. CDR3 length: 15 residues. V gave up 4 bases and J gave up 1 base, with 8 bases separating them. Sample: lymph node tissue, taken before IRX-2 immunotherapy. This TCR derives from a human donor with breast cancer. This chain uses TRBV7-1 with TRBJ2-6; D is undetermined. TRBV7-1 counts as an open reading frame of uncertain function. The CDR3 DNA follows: TGTGCCAGCAGCTTAAGTGGGTCTGGGGCCAACGTCCTGACTTTC. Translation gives CASSLSGSGANVLTF.